This TCR beta chain was sequenced in a study of blood T cell repertoires in COVID-19. Looking at the study overall: Sites in the United States, Italy and Spain provided acute and convalescent COVID-19 samples. The cDNA or gDNA used as material had been derived from T cells, B-cell-depleted T cells, or PBMCs.

Original data processing: Researchers report that nucleated cell counts were estimated from reference gene primer amplification. Assay used: immunoSEQ multiplex PCR; TCRdb lists only in-frame clones, some missing. D and trimming come from the DNA, and the V and J calls and clone size come from that table. The sample includes about 200,000 clones, about 88% of them seen just once. The trim removed 1 base at V and 5 bases at J, leaving 6 bases unmatched. The CDR3 totals 15 residues. The germline V gene has CDR1 MDHEN and CDR2 SYDVKM. This chain links TRBV28 with TRBJ2-5, with 8 bases that match TRBD1. The TCR originated in a man between 18 and 35 years old with active or convalescent COVID-19. Sequencing used peripheral blood. Written as DNA, the CDR3 is TGTGCCAGCAGTTTATTCGCAGGGGGCTGGGAGACCCAGTACTTC. It yields the protein CASSLFAGGWETQYF. Drawing the rest from reference TRBV28 and TRBJ2-5, the complete variable domain is DVKVTQSSRYLVKRTGEKVFLECVQDMDHENMFWYRQDPGLGLRLIYFSYDVKMKEKGDIPEGYSVSREKKERFSLILESASTNQTSMYLCASSLFAGGWETQYFGPGTRLLVL.